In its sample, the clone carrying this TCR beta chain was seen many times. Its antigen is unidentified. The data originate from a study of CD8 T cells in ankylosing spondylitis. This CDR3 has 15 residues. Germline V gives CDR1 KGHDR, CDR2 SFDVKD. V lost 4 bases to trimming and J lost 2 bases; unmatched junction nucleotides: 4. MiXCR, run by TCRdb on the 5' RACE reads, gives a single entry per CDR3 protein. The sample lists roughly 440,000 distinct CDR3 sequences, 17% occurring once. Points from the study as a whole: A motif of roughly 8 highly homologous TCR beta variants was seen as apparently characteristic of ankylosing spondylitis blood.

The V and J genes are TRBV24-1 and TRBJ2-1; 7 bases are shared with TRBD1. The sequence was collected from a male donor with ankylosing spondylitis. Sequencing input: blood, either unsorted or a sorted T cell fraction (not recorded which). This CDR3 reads CATSEGTAPYNEQFF. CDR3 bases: TGTGCCACCAGTGAGGGGACAGCTCCCTACAATGAGCAGTTCTTC.